This T cell receptor beta chain was sequenced in a study of graft-versus-host responses after intestinal transplantation. Across the whole study: Anti-thymocyte globulin induction preceded three to four years of tacrolimus and steroid maintenance in all recipients.

Concerning this clone: Its target is unknown.

This CDR3 contains 13 residues. Deletions cut 6 bases from V and 7 bases from J, with 10 bases between. CDR1 is SNHLY and CDR2 is FYNNEI in the germline V gene. TCRdb's copy holds only in-frame clones and misses some; the assay was immunoSEQ multiplex PCR. Of roughly 110,000 clones listed, about nine tenths are singletons. Study-level findings and limits: Analysis identified GvH clones in recipient marrow, with some appearing first in ileum or blood.

This receptor was obtained from a human donor who was the organ donor for an intestinal transplant. The sequencing here drew on unstimulated CD4+ T cells sorted from spleen or lymph node cells, taken before transplant. The chain uses TRBV2 and TRBJ1-6; no firm D call. This CDR3 is CASSPPGNSPLHF. CDR3 sequence (DNA): TGTGCCAGCAGCCCCCCGGGCAATTCACCCCTCCACTTT.